A single sample is the source of the 3 T cell receptor beta chains below, sequenced in a study of T cell responses to AZD1222 COVID-19 vaccine. Method: immunoSEQ multiplex PCR; TCRdb's copy keeps in-frame clones and lacks some. The sample holds about 140,000 clones, 89% seen once. Source: peripheral blood, taken on day 0 of AZD1222 vaccination. The receptors shown here come from an adult in good health.

This chain links TRBV28 with TRBJ1-1; unclear D gene. Germline CDR1 and CDR2: MDHEN and SYDVKM. Deletions cut 2 bases from V and 3 bases from J, with 13 bases between. The CDR3 loop spans 15 amino acids. The CDR3 nucleotides are TGTGCCAGCAGTTTAGGTCTTGGCAGTTACACTGAAGCTTTCTTT. As protein: CASSLGLGSYTEAFF.

The chain combines TRBV5-4 with TRBJ1-4, with a possible D match to TRBD1 (5 bases). Germline V CDR1 and CDR2: SGHNT, YYREEE (reference sequence). CDR3 length: 16 residues. Deletions cut 0 bases from V and 0 bases from J, with 9 bases between. CDR3 sequence: CASSLVGTATNEKLFF. CDR3 nucleotide sequence: TGTGCCAGCAGCTTGGTGGGGACTGCAACTAATGAAAAACTGTTTTTT.

With respect to this clone: The germline gene is not matched at one end of the junction; a read error may be the cause. V and J are TRBV7-8 and TRBJ2-7, with TRBD2 matching 8 bases. Germline CDR1 and CDR2: SGHVS and FQNEAQ. CDR3 length: 17 amino acids. The CDR3, as DNA: TGTGCCAGCAGCCTAGCTGTGCGGACTAGCCCAAGGTACGAGCAGTACTTC. It translates to CASSLAVRTSPRYEQYF. The full variable domain, in which reference TRBV7-8 and TRBJ2-7 provide the parts outside the CDR3, is GAGVSQSPRYKVAKRGQDVALRCDPISGHVSLFWYQQALGQGPEFLTYFQNEAQLDKSGLPSDRFFAERPEGSVSTLKIQRTQQEDSAVYLCASSLAVRTSPRYEQYFGPGTRLTVT.